What follows describes a single TCR beta chain. The antigen remains undetermined. The data originate from a study of shared clonotypes between healthy human individuals. Points from the study as a whole: Of the naive CD4 clonotypes, about 5.4% were shared across several donors.

Over several immunoSEQ plates, each subset's genomic DNA was distributed in even portions. Sequenced by immunoSEQ multiplex PCR; TCRdb stores in-frame clones only, minus some. The data show about 2,500,000 clones, roughly nine tenths seen once. The healthy adult donors were HIV-negative and reported no recent acute infections or vaccinations. Germline-derived CDR1 and CDR2 are MDHEN and SYDVKM. V shed 5 bases, J shed 8 bases, and the junction held 8 bases outside the gene matches. CDR3 length: 14 amino acids. The sequence was obtained from a man younger than 35 in good health. Sequenced sample: naive CD4+ T cells sorted from blood. The subset: CD45RA+ positively selected. The chain couples TRBV28 to TRBJ1-2; 10 bases map to TRBD1. The CDR3 bases are TGTGCCAGCAGTCTCCTACGGGGACAGGGGGGCTACACCTTC. Residues: CASSLLRGQGGYTF.